What follows is one T cell receptor (beta chain) and its context. The antigen remains unidentified. V shed 1 base and J shed 5 bases, with 20 bases lying between them. The germline V gene has CDR1 SGDLS and CDR2 YYNGEE. The CDR3 loop spans 17 amino acids. These data originate in a study of graft-versus-host responses after intestinal transplantation. Study information: Multivisceral, liver-intestinal, or isolated intestinal transplants were received by the recipients. Induction using anti-thymocyte globulin, followed by tacrolimus and steroids for roughly 3 years, was given to all recipients. Broader study findings: Recipient marrow showed GvH clones, some seen first in ileum or blood.

Using immunoSEQ multiplex PCR, the repertoire was profiled, and TCRdb retains in-frame clones only, with some absent. This table has 25,000 or so clones, 90% to 95% appearing once. The V and J genes are TRBV9 and TRBJ2-3, with D possibly TRBD2 on 6 matching bases. Sequenced material: PBMCs, taken 38 to 40 days after intestinal transplant. This TCR came from a human patient who received an intestinal transplant, so some T cells may come from the graft donor. The CDR3: CASSVRNRSGGGDTQYF. CDR3 DNA: TGTGCCAGCAGCGTAAGGAACCGAAGTGGGGGAGGAGATACGCAGTATTTT.